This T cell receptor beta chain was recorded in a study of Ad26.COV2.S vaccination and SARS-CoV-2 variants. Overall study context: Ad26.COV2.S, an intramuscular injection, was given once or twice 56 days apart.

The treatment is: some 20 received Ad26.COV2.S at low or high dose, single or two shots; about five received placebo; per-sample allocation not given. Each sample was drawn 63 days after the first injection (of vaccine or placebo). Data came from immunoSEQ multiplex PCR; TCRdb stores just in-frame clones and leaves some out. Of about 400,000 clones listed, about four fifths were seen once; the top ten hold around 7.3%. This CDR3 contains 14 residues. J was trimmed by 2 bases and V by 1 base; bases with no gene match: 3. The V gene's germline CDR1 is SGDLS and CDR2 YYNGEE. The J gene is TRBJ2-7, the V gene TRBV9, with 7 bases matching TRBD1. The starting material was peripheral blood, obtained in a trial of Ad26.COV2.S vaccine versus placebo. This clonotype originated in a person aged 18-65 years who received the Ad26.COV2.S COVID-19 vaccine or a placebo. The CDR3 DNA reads TGTGCCAGCAGCGTACAGGGGGTCCCCTACGAGCAGTACTTC. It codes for CASSVQGVPYEQYF.